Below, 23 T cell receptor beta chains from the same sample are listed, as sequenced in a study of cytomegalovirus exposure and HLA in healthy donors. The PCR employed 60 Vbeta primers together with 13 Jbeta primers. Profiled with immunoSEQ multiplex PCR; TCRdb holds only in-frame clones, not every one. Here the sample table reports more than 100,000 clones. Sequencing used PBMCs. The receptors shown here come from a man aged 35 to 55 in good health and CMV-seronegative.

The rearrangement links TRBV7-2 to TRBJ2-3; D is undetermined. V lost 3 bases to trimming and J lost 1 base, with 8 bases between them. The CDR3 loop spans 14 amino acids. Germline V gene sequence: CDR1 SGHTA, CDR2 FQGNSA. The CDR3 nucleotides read TGTGCCAGCAGCTTTTTTCGCGGCACAGATACGCAGTATTTT. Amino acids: CASSFFRGTDTQYF.

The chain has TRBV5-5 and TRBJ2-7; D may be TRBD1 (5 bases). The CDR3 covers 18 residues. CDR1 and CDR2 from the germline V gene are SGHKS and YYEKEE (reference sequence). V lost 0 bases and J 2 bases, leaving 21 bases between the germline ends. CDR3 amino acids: CASSLELGQGDVTYEQYF. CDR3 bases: TGTGCCAGCAGCTTGGAATTGGGGCAGGGCGATGTGACCTACGAGCAGTACTTC.

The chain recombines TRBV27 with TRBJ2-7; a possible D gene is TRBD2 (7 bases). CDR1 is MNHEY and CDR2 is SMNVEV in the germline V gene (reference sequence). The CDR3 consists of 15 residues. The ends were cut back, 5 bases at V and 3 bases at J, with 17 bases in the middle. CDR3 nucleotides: TGTGCCAGCAGTCTCCTAGCGGTAGGGGGCTACGAGCAGTACTTC. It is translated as CASSLLAVGGYEQYF.

The CDR3 bases are TGCGCCAGCAGCCGGACAGGGGGTGGAAACACCATATATTTT. This codes for CASSRTGGGNTIYF. The chain recombines TRBV4-3 with TRBJ1-3; 10 bases match TRBD1. The CDR3 extends over 14 amino acids. Per germline, CDR1 LGHNA and CDR2 YSLEER. J was trimmed by 3 bases and V by 4 bases; bases with no gene match: 0.

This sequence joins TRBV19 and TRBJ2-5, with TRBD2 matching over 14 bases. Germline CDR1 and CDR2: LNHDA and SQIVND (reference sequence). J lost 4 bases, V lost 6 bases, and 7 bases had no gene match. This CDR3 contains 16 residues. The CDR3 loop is CASRRSGTSGGETQYF. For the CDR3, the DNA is TGTGCCAGTAGACGCTCCGGGACTAGCGGGGGAGAGACCCAGTACTTC.

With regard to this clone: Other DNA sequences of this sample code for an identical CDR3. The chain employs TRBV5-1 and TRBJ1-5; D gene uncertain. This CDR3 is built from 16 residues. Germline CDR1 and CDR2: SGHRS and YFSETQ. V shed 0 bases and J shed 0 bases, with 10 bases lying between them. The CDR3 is CASSLGRGNSNQPQHF. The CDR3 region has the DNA TGCGCCAGCAGCTTGGGGCGGGGTAATAGCAATCAGCCCCAGCATTTT.

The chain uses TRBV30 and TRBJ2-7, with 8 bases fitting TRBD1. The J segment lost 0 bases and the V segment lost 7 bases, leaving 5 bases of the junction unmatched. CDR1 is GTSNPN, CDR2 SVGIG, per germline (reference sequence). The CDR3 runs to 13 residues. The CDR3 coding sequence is TGTGCCTCCCCTCAGGGGGCCTCCTACGAGCAGTACTTC. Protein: CASPQGASYEQYF.

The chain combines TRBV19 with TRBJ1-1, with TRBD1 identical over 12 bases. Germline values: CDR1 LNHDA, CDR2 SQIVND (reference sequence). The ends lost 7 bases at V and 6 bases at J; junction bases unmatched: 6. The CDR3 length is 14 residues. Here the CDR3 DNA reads TGTGCCAGTAAAGGGACAGGGGGCGGCCCTGAAGCTTTCTTT. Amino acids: CASKGTGGGPEAFF.

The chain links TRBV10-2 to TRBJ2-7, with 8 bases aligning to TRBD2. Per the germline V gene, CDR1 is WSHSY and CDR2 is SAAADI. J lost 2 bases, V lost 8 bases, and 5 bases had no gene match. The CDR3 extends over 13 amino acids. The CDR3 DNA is TGCGCCAGCCGGGGGGGCGGGACCTACGAGCAGTACTTC. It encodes CASRGGGTYEQYF.

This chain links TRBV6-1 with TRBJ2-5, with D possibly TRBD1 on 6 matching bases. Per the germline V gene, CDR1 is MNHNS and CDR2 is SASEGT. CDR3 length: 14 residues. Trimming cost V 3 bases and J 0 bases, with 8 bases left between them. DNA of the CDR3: TGTGCCAGCAGTGATCAGGGGTACCAAGAGACCCAGTACTTC. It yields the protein CASSDQGYQETQYF.

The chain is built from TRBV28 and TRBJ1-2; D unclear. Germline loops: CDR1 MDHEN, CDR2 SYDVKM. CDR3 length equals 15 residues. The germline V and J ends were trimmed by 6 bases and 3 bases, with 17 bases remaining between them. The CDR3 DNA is TGTGCCAGCAGACCCCGGGGAGGCGGAGACTATGGCTACACCTTC. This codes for CASRPRGGGDYGYTF.

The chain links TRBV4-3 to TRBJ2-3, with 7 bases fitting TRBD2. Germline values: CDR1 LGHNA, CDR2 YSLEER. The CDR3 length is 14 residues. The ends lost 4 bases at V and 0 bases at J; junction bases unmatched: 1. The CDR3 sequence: CASSPSGSTDTQYF. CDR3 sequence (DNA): TGCGCCAGCAGCCCTAGCGGTAGCACAGATACGCAGTATTTT.

The CDR3 region is CASSQWGPGDTQYF. CDR3 DNA sequence: TGTGCCAGCAGCCAATGGGGGCCGGGAGATACGCAGTATTTT. The V gene is TRBV14, the J gene TRBJ2-3; tentatively, D is TRBD1 (6 bases). Trimming removed 2 bases from V and 5 bases from J, with 11 bases in between. The CDR3 is 14 residues long. Per germline, CDR1 SGHDN and CDR2 FVKESK.

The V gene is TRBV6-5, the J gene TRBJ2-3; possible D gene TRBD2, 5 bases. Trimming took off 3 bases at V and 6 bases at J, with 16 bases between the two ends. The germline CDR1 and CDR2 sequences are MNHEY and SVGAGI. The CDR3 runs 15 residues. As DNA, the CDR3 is TGTGCCAGCAGTTATTCCGGACTCCTTCCGGATACGCAGTATTTT. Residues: CASSYSGLLPDTQYF.

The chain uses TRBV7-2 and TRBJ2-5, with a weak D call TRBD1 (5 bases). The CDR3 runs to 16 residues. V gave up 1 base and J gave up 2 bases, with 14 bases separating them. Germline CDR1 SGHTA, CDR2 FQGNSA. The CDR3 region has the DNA TGTGCCAGCAGCTTAGAAATCCAGGGCTTTCAAGAGACCCAGTACTTC. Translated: CASSLEIQGFQETQYF.

CDR3 residues: CAISQQGGDTQYF. The CDR3 DNA sequence: TGTGCCATCTCCCAACAGGGGGGGGATACGCAGTATTTT. The V gene is TRBV10-3, the J gene TRBJ2-3; TRBD1 is a possible D gene (8 bases). The germline V and J ends were trimmed by 8 bases and 6 bases, with 15 bases remaining between them. The germline V gene encodes CDR1 ENHRY and CDR2 SYGVKD. The CDR3 has 13 residues.

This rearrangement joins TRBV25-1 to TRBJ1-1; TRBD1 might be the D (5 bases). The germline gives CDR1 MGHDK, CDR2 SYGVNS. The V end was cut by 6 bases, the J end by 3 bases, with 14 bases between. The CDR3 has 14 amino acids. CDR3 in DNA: TGTGCCAGCAGACCCCTGGGGGGGGACACTGAAGCTTTCTTT. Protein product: CASRPLGGDTEAFF. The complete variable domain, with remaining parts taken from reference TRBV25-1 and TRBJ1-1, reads EADIYQTPRYLVIGTGKKITLECSQTMGHDKMYWYQQDPGMELHLIHYSYGVNSTEKGDLSSESTVSRIRTEHFPLTLESARPSHTSQYLCASRPLGGDTEAFFGQGTRLTVV.

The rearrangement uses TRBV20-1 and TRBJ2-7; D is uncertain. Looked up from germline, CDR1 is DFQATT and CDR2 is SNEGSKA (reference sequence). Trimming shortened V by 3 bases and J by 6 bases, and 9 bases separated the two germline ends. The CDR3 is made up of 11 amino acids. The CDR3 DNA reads TGCAGTGCTAGGCCCGATAGCGAGCAGTACTTC. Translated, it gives CSARPDSEQYF.

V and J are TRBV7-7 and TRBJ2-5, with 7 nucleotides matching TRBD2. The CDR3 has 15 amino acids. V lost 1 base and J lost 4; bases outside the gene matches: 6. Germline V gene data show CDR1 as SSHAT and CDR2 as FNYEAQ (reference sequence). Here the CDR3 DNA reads TGTGCCAGCAGCTTAGGTAACCCGGGGGGAGAGACCCAGTACTTC. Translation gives CASSLGNPGGETQYF.

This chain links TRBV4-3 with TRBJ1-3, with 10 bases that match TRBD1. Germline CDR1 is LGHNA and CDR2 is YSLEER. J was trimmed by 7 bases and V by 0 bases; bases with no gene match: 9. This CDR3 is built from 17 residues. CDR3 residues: CASSQDAGTGVRNTIYF. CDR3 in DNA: TGCGCCAGCAGCCAAGATGCCGGGACAGGGGTTCGGAACACCATATATTTT.

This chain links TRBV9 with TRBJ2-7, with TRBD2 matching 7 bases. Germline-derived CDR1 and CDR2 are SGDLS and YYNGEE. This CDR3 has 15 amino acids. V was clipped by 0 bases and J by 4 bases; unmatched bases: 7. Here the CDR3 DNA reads TGTGCCAGCAGCGTAGCCGCTAGCGGATCGTACGAGCAGTACTTC. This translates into CASSVAASGSYEQYF.

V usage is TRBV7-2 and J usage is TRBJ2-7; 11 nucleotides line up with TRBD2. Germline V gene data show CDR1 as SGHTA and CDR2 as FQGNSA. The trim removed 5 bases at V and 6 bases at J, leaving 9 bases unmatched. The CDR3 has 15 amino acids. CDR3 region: CASSRLAGGPSEQYF. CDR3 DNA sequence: TGTGCCAGCAGCCGATTAGCGGGAGGGCCCAGCGAGCAGTACTTC.

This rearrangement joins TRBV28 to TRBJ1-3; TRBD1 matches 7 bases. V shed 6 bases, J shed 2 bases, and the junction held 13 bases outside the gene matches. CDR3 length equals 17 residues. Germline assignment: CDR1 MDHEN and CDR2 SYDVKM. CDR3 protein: CASSQLDRVRTGNTIYF. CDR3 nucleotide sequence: TGTGCCAGCAGCCAACTCGACAGGGTTCGGACTGGAAACACCATATATTTT.